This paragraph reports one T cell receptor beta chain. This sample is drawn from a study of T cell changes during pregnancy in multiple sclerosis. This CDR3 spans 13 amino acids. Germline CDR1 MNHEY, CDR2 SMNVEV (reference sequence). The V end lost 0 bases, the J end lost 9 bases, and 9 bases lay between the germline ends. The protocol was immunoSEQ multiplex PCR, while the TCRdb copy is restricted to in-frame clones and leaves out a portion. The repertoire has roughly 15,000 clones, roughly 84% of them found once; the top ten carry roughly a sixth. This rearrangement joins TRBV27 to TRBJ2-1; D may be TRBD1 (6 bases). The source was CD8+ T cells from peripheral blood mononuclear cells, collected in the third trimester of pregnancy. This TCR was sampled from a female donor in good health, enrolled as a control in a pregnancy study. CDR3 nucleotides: TGTGCCAGCAGTTTATCGAGAGGGGGTGAGCAGTTCTTC. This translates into CASSLSRGGEQFF.